The sequence of this TCR beta chain was determined in a study of blood T cell repertoires in COVID-19. Study information: COVID-19 samples from acute and convalescent phases originated in the United States, Italy and Spain.

Per the original methods: Nucleated cell counts were estimated from reference gene primer amplification. The table came from immunoSEQ multiplex PCR; TCRdb's copy has only in-frame clones and leaves some out. From that table come the V and J calls and clone size; the DNA was used to work out D and trimming. The repertoire holds tens of thousands of clones, with around nine tenths as singletons. This clone was found a few times. This receptor was obtained from a man between 70 and 80 years old with active or convalescent COVID-19. The sequenced material came from peripheral blood.

CDR3 amino acids: CATSDLDPLGVEKLFF. Written as DNA, the CDR3 is TGTGCCACCAGTGATTTGGATCCCCTGGGAGTTGAAAAACTGTTTTTT. The V gene is TRBV24-1, the J gene TRBJ1-4; D gene unclear. The CDR3 extends over 16 amino acids. V lost 0 bases and J 7 bases, leaving 14 bases between the germline ends. Germline loops: CDR1 KGHDR, CDR2 SFDVKD.